This passage covers 10 T cell receptor beta chains from one sample sequenced in a study of cytomegalovirus exposure and HLA in healthy donors. Use of 60 Vbeta and 13 Jbeta primers characterized the PCR. Some clones are missing from TCRdb's copy, which holds only in-frame ones; the method was immunoSEQ multiplex PCR. The table lists around 200,000 clones, 75% to 85% of them singletons. The sample taken for sequencing was PBMCs. The receptor set was obtained from a girl aged 2 to 10 in good health and CMV-seropositive.

This chain connects TRBV28 to TRBJ1-1, with 7 bases identical to TRBD1. Germline V gene lookup returns CDR1 MDHEN and CDR2 SYDVKM. Trimming removed 1 base from V and 4 bases from J; junction bases left unmatched: 6. The CDR3 consists of 15 residues. CDR3 residues: CASSLFGRGTTEAFF. The CDR3 bases are TGTGCCAGCAGTTTATTCGGCAGGGGGACCACTGAAGCTTTCTTT. Together with reference TRBV28 and TRBJ1-1, the CDR3 gives the full variable domain: DVKVTQSSRYLVKRTGEKVFLECVQDMDHENMFWYRQDPGLGLRLIYFSYDVKMKEKGDIPEGYSVSREKKERFSLILESASTNQTSMYLCASSLFGRGTTEAFFGQGTRLTVV.

The chain carries TRBV28 and TRBJ1-1, with D possibly matching TRBD1 (5 bases). The CDR3 sequence is 15 residues long. Germline V gene sequence: CDR1 MDHEN, CDR2 SYDVKM. Trimming left V 3 bases short and J 1 base short, with 12 bases between. The CDR3 sequence: CASSFPDIPNTEAFF. For the CDR3, the DNA is TGTGCCAGCAGTTTCCCGGACATACCGAACACTGAAGCTTTCTTT.

This chain uses TRBV11-3 with TRBJ2-5; possible D gene TRBD2, 6 bases. Germline V gene sequence: CDR1 SGHNT, CDR2 YENEEA. CDR3 length: 16 amino acids. V gave up 0 bases and J gave up 5 bases, with 16 bases separating them. The CDR3 DNA follows: TGTGCCAGCAGCTTAGATAGCGTGACTAGGCTGGAGACCCAGTACTTC. Translating it yields CASSLDSVTRLETQYF.

The rearrangement links TRBV6-5 to TRBJ2-7; 11 bases align to TRBD1. The CDR3 runs to 15 residues. CDR1 and CDR2 (germline): MNHEY, SVGAGI. With 6 bases clipped from V and 4 bases from J, the junction kept 8 bases outside the gene matches. CDR3 residues: CASSPGGTGGYEQYF. The CDR3 coding sequence is TGTGCCAGCAGCCCTGGGGGGACAGGGGGGTACGAGCAGTACTTC.

This sequence joins TRBV5-6 and TRBJ1-3; D possibly corresponds to TRBD1 (5 bases). Germline CDR1 is SGHDT and CDR2 is YYEEEE. The V and J ends lost 2 bases and 0 bases respectively, with 12 bases between them. CDR3 size: 16 residues. This chain's CDR3 is CASSFTGKFSGNTIYF. CDR3 DNA: TGTGCCAGCAGCTTTACAGGAAAGTTCTCTGGAAACACCATATATTTT.

The chain couples TRBV4-1 to TRBJ1-2; D unresolved. The germline V and J ends were trimmed by 0 bases and 7 bases, with 9 bases remaining between them. This CDR3 contains 13 residues. The germline V gene encodes CDR1 MGHRA and CDR2 YSYEKL. For the CDR3, the DNA is TGCGCCAGCAGCCAAGACTTGGAGGGTGGCTACACCTTC. Translated, it gives CASSQDLEGGYTF.

V and J are TRBV29-1 and TRBJ1-2; TRBD1 is a possible D gene (5 bases). Germline V gene data show CDR1 as SQVTM and CDR2 as ANQGSEA. Trimming shortened V by 4 bases and J by 2 bases, and 14 bases separated the two germline ends. The CDR3 runs 14 residues. The CDR3 sequence: CSVGLGERNYGYTF. CDR3 coding DNA: TGCAGCGTTGGGTTAGGGGAACGAAACTATGGCTACACCTTC.

This chain's CDR3 is CAIRMGQGLSLTGANVLTF. The CDR3 nucleotides read TGTGCCATCAGGATGGGACAGGGGCTATCCTTAACTGGGGCCAACGTCCTGACTTTC. The V call is TRBV10-3, the J call TRBJ2-6; 10 bases line up with TRBD1. The CDR3 totals 19 residues. From germline, CDR1 is ENHRY and CDR2 SYGVKD. V was pared by 6 bases and J by 2 bases, with 13 bases of the junction left unmatched.

CDR3 sequence: CASSPGGGDGYTF. In DNA form, the CDR3 reads TGTGCCAGCAGCCCTGGGGGGGGCGATGGCTACACCTTC. V is TRBV5-8 and J is TRBJ1-2; possibly TRBD1 for D (6 bases). This CDR3 comprises 13 residues. Between the trimmed V and J ends, which lost 4 bases and 6 bases, there was a span of 13 bases. The germline V gene encodes CDR1 SGHTS and CDR2 YDEGEE.

The genes are TRBV5-5 and TRBJ2-2, with 9 bases fitting TRBD1. The V gene's germline CDR1 is SGHKS and CDR2 YYEKEE (reference sequence). CDR3 size: 14 residues. Trimming cost V 5 bases and J 3 bases; bases outside gene matches: 2. CDR3 amino acids: CASRWDRDTGELFF. The CDR3 DNA sequence: TGTGCCAGCAGGTGGGACAGGGACACCGGGGAGCTGTTTTTT.